The T cell receptor (beta chain) under discussion was sequenced for a study of blood T cells in healthy people across ages. The study, taken as a whole, reports: Relative to aged donors, long-lived donors carried more naive CD4+ cells and displayed higher diversity.

Of note for this clonotype: Its antigen is not identified.

The length of the CDR3 is 13 residues. V was clipped by 6 bases and J by 10 bases; unmatched bases: 7. Germline CDR1 is MGHRA and CDR2 is YSYEKL. A second 7 to 11 cycle PCR used barcoded and J-beta primers. Template switching added a 12-random-nucleotide identifier to every cDNA molecule. From each sample, at least 2.5 million paired-end reads containing CDR3 were obtained. TCRdb re-analysed the 5' RACE reads in MiXCR, keeping a single row per CDR3 protein. The sample lists about 1,600,000 distinct CDR3 sequences; around two fifths were seen once. Sequencing was performed on blood. This receptor was identified in a young woman in good health. The chain links TRBV4-1 to TRBJ2-1; 9 bases are a match to TRBD2. CDR3 sequence: CASRLVAGEEQFF. As DNA, the CDR3 is TGCGCCAGCAGGTTAGTAGCGGGAGAAGAGCAGTTCTTC.